This T cell receptor (beta chain) came from a study of blood T cells in healthy people across ages. Findings and limits, study-wide: Both higher diversity and more naive CD4+ cells marked long-lived donors when set against aged donors.

The CDR3 loop spans 17 amino acids. Germline CDR1 is LGHDT and CDR2 is YNNKEL (reference sequence). Trimming shortened V by 1 base and J by 1 base, and 16 bases separated the two germline ends. Details on this clonotype: As yet, its antigen is unknown.

A J-beta primer mix and a sample-barcoded 5' primer were used in a second PCR of about 7 to 11 cycles. TCRdb called the 5' RACE reads again in MiXCR, with one record for every CDR3 protein. The sample records about 720,000 distinct CDR3 sequences, around a fifth being singletons. This clonotype was obtained from a man aged 70 or older in good health. The rearrangement links TRBV3-1 to TRBJ1-1, with D perhaps matching TRBD1 (6 bases). The sequenced material came from blood. This CDR3 is CASSQVWGAGENTEAFF. DNA for the CDR3: TGTGCCAGCAGCCAAGTCTGGGGGGCGGGGGAGAACACTGAAGCTTTCTTT. The full variable domain, in which reference TRBV3-1 and TRBJ1-1 provide the parts outside the CDR3, is DTAVSQTPKYLVTQMGNDKSIKCEQNLGHDTMYWYKQDSKKFLKIMFSYNNKELIINETVPNRFSPKSPDKAHLNLHINSLELGDSAVYFCASSQVWGAGENTEAFFGQGTRLTVV.